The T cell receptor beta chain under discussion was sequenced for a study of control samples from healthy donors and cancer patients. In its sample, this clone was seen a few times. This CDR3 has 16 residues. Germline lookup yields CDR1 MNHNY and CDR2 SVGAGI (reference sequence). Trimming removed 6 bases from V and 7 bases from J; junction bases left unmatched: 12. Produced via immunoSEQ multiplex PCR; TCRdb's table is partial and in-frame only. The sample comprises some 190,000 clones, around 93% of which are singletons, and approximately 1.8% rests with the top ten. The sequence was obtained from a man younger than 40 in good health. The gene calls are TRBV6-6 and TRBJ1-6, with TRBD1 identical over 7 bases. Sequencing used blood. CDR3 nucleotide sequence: TGTGCCAGCAGCGATGGACCGACAGGGAACAATTCACCCCTCCACTTT. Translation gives CASSDGPTGNNSPLHF.